The T cell receptor (beta chain) described here comes from a study of CD8 T cells in ankylosing spondylitis. General observations from the study: Certain motif variants had earlier appeared in reactive arthritis synovial fluid and blood. Made up of about eight highly homologous variants, a TCR beta motif appeared characteristic of ankylosing spondylitis blood. Reportedly, matched ankylosing spondylitis synovial fluid was significantly enriched for disease-linked clones.

Trimming cost V 1 base and J 4 bases, with 8 bases left between them. The CDR3 extends over 13 amino acids. Germline loops: CDR1 SGHRS, CDR2 YFSETQ. It was by quantitative 5'-RACE with molecular barcodes that TCR beta libraries were made. TCRdb passed the 5' RACE reads through MiXCR, listing each CDR3 protein once. The top ten clones hold 25% to 30% of a sample with under 30,000 distinct CDR3 sequences, roughly 7.3% of them seen once. In the case of this clonotype: Antigen specificity is unknown.

V usage is TRBV5-1 and J usage is TRBJ2-5; D ambiguous. The receptor was derived from a male donor with ankylosing spondylitis or in good health (not recorded which). Sequenced: blood. CDR3 sequence: CASSLSSTETQYF. The CDR3 DNA is TGCGCCAGCAGCTTGTCCTCTACAGAGACCCAGTACTTC.